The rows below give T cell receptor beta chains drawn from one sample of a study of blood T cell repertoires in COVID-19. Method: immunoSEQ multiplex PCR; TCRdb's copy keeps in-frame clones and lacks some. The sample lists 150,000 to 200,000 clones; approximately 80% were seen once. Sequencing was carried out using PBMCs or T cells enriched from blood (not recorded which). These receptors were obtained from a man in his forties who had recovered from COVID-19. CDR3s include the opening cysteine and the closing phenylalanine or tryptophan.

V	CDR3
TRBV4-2	CASSQLQGNTEAFF
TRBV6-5	CASSLGTGNYNEQFF
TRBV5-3	CARSLGINSYEQYF
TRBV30	CAFSQVPTNYGYTF
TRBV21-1	CASSKGGVGQPQHF
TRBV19	CASSIFRDGSPLHF
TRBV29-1	CSVEDLRGRSTDTQYF
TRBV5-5	CASSLYPPVGGRGYTF
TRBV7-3	CASSLAGAVNEQFF
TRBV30	CAWSAAYEQYF
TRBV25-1	CASSGTAGHTGELFF
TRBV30	CAWARQGNTEAFF
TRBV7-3	CASSLMAGANTEAFF
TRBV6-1	CASSEASAGTRSGGYTF
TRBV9	CASSGSGAGNTIYF
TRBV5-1	CASSLESWRDEQFF
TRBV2	CASSVQLLSYNEQFF
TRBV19	CATRTGAGETQYF
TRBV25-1	CASSEGQGTLTDTQYF
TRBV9	CASSVDEGAGLFF
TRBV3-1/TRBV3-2	CASSQGVQYYEQYF
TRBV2	CASGSLPNEQFF
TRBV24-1	CATSSAGATDTQYF
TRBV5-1	CASSGAYKGSAEAFF
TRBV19	CASSISGGAFTYEQYF
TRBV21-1	CASSKDRARGPSNQPQHF
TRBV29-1	CSVSGTTSTDTQYF
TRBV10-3	CAISEKAGVPQETQYF
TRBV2	CASRVQGRLGAFF
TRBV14	CASSRYPGHSPLKTQYF
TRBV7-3	CASSDTGGVNYGYTF
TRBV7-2	CASSLARDSHTEAFF
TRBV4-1	CASSQEDRVGRNQPQHF
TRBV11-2	CASSLGLAGGPNTGELFF
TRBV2	CASSGLDRGAQPQHF
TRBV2	CASAWTSGGGETQYF
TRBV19	CASRAVAGEYSPLHF
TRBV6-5	CATSLAETLNTEAFF
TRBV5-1	CASSPRGRIAEAFF
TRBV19	CASKDGQRGQGTGELFF
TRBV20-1	CSASGTLQETQYF
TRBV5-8	CASSAGQGVVETQYF
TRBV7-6	CASSLPLQGNEQYF
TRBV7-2	CASSPPGQGAHTIYF
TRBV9	CASSPHPGNTEAFF
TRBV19	CASSITPRRGEAFF
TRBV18	CASQGQGQGEQYF
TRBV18	CASSFAAGDHNEQFF
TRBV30	CAWRLTGPGANVLTF
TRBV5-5	CASSLSPGGYTEAFF